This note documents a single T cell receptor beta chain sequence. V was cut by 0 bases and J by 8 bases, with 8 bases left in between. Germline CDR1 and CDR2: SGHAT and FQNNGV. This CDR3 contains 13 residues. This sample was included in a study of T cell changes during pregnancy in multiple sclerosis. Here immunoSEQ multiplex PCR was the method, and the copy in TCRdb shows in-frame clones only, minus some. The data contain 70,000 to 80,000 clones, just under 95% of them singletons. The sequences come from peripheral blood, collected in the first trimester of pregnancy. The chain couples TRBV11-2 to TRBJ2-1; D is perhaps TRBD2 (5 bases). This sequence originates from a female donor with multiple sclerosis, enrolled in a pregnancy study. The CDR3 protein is CASSLDASYEQFF. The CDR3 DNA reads TGTGCCAGCAGCTTAGATGCTAGCTATGAGCAGTTCTTC.